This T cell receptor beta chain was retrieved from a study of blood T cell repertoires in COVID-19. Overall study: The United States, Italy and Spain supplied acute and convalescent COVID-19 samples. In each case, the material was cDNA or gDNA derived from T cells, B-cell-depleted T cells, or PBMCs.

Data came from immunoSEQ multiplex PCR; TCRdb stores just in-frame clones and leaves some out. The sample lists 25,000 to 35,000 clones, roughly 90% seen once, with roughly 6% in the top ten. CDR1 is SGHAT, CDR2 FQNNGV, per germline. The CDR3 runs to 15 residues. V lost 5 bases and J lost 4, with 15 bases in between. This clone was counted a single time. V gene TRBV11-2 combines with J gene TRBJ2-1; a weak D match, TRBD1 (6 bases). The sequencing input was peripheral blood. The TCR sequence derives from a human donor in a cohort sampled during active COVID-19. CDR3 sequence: CASSPGSGQYNEQFF. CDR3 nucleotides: TGTGCCAGCAGCCCGGGATCCGGACAGTACAATGAGCAGTTCTTC.